The 31 T cell receptor beta chains below were found in one sample sequenced in a study of T cell responses to AZD1222 COVID-19 vaccine. Assay: immunoSEQ multiplex PCR; the TCRdb copy retains only in-frame clones and omits some. Seen here are about 110,000 clones, approximately 86% observed once, and the top ten hold 10% to 15%. The sequencing here drew on peripheral blood, taken on day 0 of MenACWY control vaccination. Receptors were obtained from an adult in good health.

V is TRBV19 and J is TRBJ1-4; 7 bases are shared with TRBD1. Per germline, CDR1 LNHDA and CDR2 SQIVND (reference sequence). The CDR3 runs 15 residues. J gave up 0 bases and V 10 bases, and 8 bases lay outside the gene matches. CDR3 nucleotides: TGTGCCACCTCGACAGGGACCGCAACTAATGAAAAACTGTTTTTT. This codes for CATSTGTATNEKLFF.

V usage is TRBV6-2 or TRBV6-3 and J usage is TRBJ2-4; the D gene is possibly TRBD1 (6 bases). The V gene's germline CDR1 is MNHEY and CDR2 SVGEGT. Deletions cut 5 bases from V and 0 bases from J, with 23 bases between. The CDR3 contains 19 residues. The CDR3 loop is CASSPPTGRSLLAKNIQYF. Here the CDR3 DNA reads TGTGCCAGCAGTCCCCCGACAGGAAGGTCCTTGCTAGCCAAAAACATTCAGTACTTC.

The chain links TRBV9 to TRBJ1-1, with TRBD1 matching over 10 bases. V shed 4 bases and J 4 bases; nucleotides not matched to a gene: 10. Germline CDR1 SGDLS, CDR2 YYNGEE. The CDR3 is made up of 16 amino acids. The CDR3 region has the DNA TGTGCCAGCAGCTTCAATTCCGGGACAGGGGTCACTGAAGCTTTCTTT. Protein sequence: CASSFNSGTGVTEAFF.

The CDR3 nucleotides are TGTGCCACCAGTGATTTGCCCCGGACTAGCCGGGGCACCGGGGAGCTGTTTTTT. Translated: CATSDLPRTSRGTGELFF. The chain is built from TRBV24-1 and TRBJ2-2; 8 bases fit TRBD2. The CDR3 runs to 18 residues. Per germline, CDR1 KGHDR and CDR2 SFDVKD. The V segment lost 0 bases and the J segment 4 bases; nucleotides outside the gene matches: 9.

The J gene is TRBJ1-5, the V gene TRBV4-2; 8 nucleotides match TRBD1. The CDR3 is 16 amino acids. J lost 4 bases, V lost 0 bases, and 5 bases had no gene match. Looked up from germline, CDR1 is LGHNA and CDR2 is YNFKEQ. The CDR3 spells CASSQEGQEANQPQHF. In DNA, the CDR3 is TGTGCCAGCAGCCAAGAGGGACAGGAGGCGAATCAGCCCCAGCATTTT.

The chain employs TRBV27 and TRBJ2-7, with 7 bases identical to TRBD1. V was pared by 6 bases and J by 4 bases, with 9 bases of the junction left unmatched. This CDR3 is 14 amino acids long. In germline, CDR1 is MNHEY, CDR2 SMNVEV (reference sequence). The CDR3 DNA reads as TGTGCCAGCAGGCTGACAGGGCCTAGGTACGAGCAGTACTTC. It is translated as CASRLTGPRYEQYF.

The gene calls are TRBV4-1 and TRBJ1-5; the D is unclear. The V and J ends lost 1 base and 2 bases respectively, with 9 bases between them. The CDR3 loop spans 15 amino acids. Germline CDR1 and CDR2: MGHRA and YSYEKL. CDR3 protein: CASSQGWTGNQPQHF. The CDR3 DNA is TGCGCCAGCAGCCAAGGATGGACGGGCAATCAGCCCCAGCATTTT.

The chain couples TRBV7-2 to TRBJ2-7, with 13 bases that match TRBD2. Germline-derived CDR1 and CDR2 are SGHTA and FQGNSA. This CDR3 has 15 residues. Trimming at V came to 5 bases and at J to 2 bases, leaving 3 bases not matched to a gene. The CDR3 loop is CASSTTSGGAYEQYF. CDR3 DNA: TGTGCCAGCAGCACAACTAGCGGGGGGGCCTACGAGCAGTACTTC.

The gene calls are TRBV15 and TRBJ1-6; no reliable D call. The CDR3 is 13 residues long. Trimming left V 3 bases short and J 7 bases short, with 7 bases between. The germline gives CDR1 LNHNV, CDR2 YYDKDF (reference sequence). DNA for the CDR3: TGTGCCACCAGCAGGGAGCCAAATTCACCCCTCCACTTT. Protein: CATSREPNSPLHF.

The gene calls are TRBV7-2 and TRBJ1-3, with D perhaps TRBD1 (6 bases). The germline V gene encodes CDR1 SGHTA and CDR2 FQGNSA. The CDR3 runs to 12 residues. V was clipped by 3 bases and J by 8 bases, with 8 bases between them. This CDR3 reads CASSLQGYTIYF. DNA for the CDR3: TGTGCCAGCAGCTTGCAGGGGTACACCATATATTTT.

The chain employs TRBV19 and TRBJ1-5; 9 bases are a match to TRBD1. Germline lookup yields CDR1 LNHDA and CDR2 SQIVND (reference sequence). V lost 7 bases, J lost 5 bases, and 9 bases stayed unmatched. The CDR3 covers 15 residues. CDR3 DNA sequence: TGTGCCAGTATGGTGGGACAGGGAACGCATCAGCCCCAGCATTTT. Its protein product is CASMVGQGTHQPQHF.

The chain combines TRBV2 with TRBJ1-1; possible D gene TRBD1, 5 bases. V lost 2 bases, J lost 4 bases, and 11 bases lay in between. The CDR3 contains 14 residues. Germline V CDR1 and CDR2: SNHLY, FYNNEI. CDR3 nucleotide sequence: TGTGCCAGCAGTGAAATGGGACTTGCCACTGAAGCTTTCTTT. Its translation is CASSEMGLATEAFF.

The chain employs TRBV28 and TRBJ2-7; maybe TRBD1 (6 bases). Trimming left V 6 bases short and J 1 base short, with 19 bases between. This CDR3 has 16 residues. Germline V gene sequence: CDR1 MDHEN, CDR2 SYDVKM. The CDR3 sequence is CASSPAYRVPSYEQYF. In nucleotides, the CDR3 is TGTGCCAGCAGCCCTGCCTACAGGGTGCCATCCTACGAGCAGTACTTC.

This clone occurred once. The V call is TRBV30, the J call TRBJ2-7; 14 bases agree with TRBD2. V lost 5 bases, J lost 4 bases, and 1 base stayed unmatched. There are 13 residues in the CDR3. The germline V gene encodes CDR1 GTSNPN and CDR2 SVGIG (reference sequence). In DNA form, the CDR3 reads TGTGCCTGGGGGACTAGCGGGAGTTACGAGCAGTACTTC. Residues: CAWGTSGSYEQYF.

V gene TRBV19 combines with J gene TRBJ2-7; D unresolved. The ends were cut back, 5 bases at V and 0 bases at J, with 11 bases in the middle. Germline assignment: CDR1 LNHDA and CDR2 SQIVND (reference sequence). The CDR3 has 14 amino acids. The CDR3 here is CASSLTTPSYEQYF. The DNA of the CDR3 is TGTGCCAGTAGTCTTACGACGCCCTCCTACGAGCAGTACTTC.

The chain recombines TRBV7-3 with TRBJ2-1; possible D gene TRBD2, 6 bases. Germline V gene lookup returns CDR1 SGHTA and CDR2 FQGTGA. The V end was cut by 5 bases, the J end by 9 bases, with 11 bases between. The CDR3 has 12 residues. The CDR3 nucleotides read TGTGCCAGCAGCCAAACCGGGGGTGAGCAGTTCTTC. It encodes CASSQTGGEQFF.

The rearrangement links TRBV5-1 to TRBJ2-2; TRBD1 is a possible D gene (6 bases). Germline CDR1 and CDR2: SGHRS and YFSETQ. V was pared by 3 bases and J by 0 bases, with 18 bases between. The CDR3 is 18 amino acids. CDR3 amino acids: CASSSRPFRGPNTGELFF. The CDR3 bases are TGCGCCAGCAGCTCGAGACCCTTCAGGGGCCCGAACACCGGGGAGCTGTTTTTT.

The J gene is TRBJ1-6, the V gene TRBV7-8, with 10 bases lining up with TRBD1. The CDR3 consists of 16 residues. With 1 base clipped from V and 10 bases from J, the junction kept 7 bases outside the gene matches. The germline V gene encodes CDR1 SGHVS and CDR2 FQNEAQ. The CDR3 coding sequence is TGTGCCAGCAGCTTAGTTCTGGGGACAGGGGTATCACCCCTCCACTTT. This codes for CASSLVLGTGVSPLHF.

The genes are TRBV7-8 and TRBJ2-7; perhaps TRBD1 as D (5 bases). This CDR3 region has 15 residues. Trimming removed 1 base from V and 2 bases from J, with 12 bases in between. The V gene's germline CDR1 is SGHVS and CDR2 FQNEAQ. CDR3 nucleotide sequence: TGTGCCAGCAGCTTAGGGGCAGGGCGGACCTACGAGCAGTACTTC. Encoded protein: CASSLGAGRTYEQYF.

The chain employs TRBV9 and TRBJ2-1, with 7 positions matching TRBD2. V was clipped by 0 bases and J by 6 bases; unmatched bases: 3. Germline-derived CDR1 and CDR2 are SGDLS and YYNGEE. The CDR3 length is 14 residues. The CDR3 bases are TGTGCCAGCAGCGTAGGCGGGAGCTCCAATGAGCAGTTCTTC. Its protein product is CASSVGGSSNEQFF. The full variable domain, rest sourced from reference TRBV9 and TRBJ2-1, is DSGVTQTPKHLITATGQRVTLRCSPRSGDLSVYWYQQSLDQGLQFLIQYYNGEERAKGNILERFSAQQFPDLHSELNLSSLELGDSALYFCASSVGGSSNEQFFGPGTRLTVL.

This chain links TRBV4-2 with TRBJ1-1; D is possibly TRBD1 (5 bases). The germline V gene encodes CDR1 LGHNA and CDR2 YNFKEQ. The CDR3 consists of 14 residues. V was shortened by 6 bases and J by 1 base, with 12 bases between the two germline ends. The chain's CDR3 is CASSLGDGNTEAFF. CDR3 DNA: TGTGCCAGCAGTCTTGGGGACGGGAACACTGAAGCTTTCTTT.

The rearrangement joins TRBV7-6 to TRBJ2-2, with no clear D. V was cut by 4 bases and J by 5 bases, with 14 bases left in between. CDR1 is SGHVS, CDR2 FNYEAQ, per germline. The CDR3 is 15 amino acids. For the CDR3, the DNA is TGTGCCAGCAGCTATCCCAAGGGTAAAACCGGGGAGCTGTTTTTT. It encodes CASSYPKGKTGELFF.

This clone has only a few counts. This chain connects TRBV30 to TRBJ1-1; D unclear. The CDR3 consists of 13 residues. Trimming took 8 bases from V and 1 from J, leaving 14 bases between them. The germline CDR1 and CDR2 sequences are GTSNPN and SVGIG (reference sequence). CDR3 sequence (DNA): TGTGCCCATACGAGGACGGGGAACACTGAAGCTTTCTTT. Translated, it gives CAHTRTGNTEAFF.

The chain couples TRBV28 to TRBJ2-1; D might be TRBD1 (6 bases). This CDR3 comprises 14 residues. V lost 5 bases to trimming and J lost 6 bases, with 14 bases between them. Germline V lookup: CDR1 MDHEN, CDR2 SYDVKM. The CDR3: CASSRWDNPNEQFF. DNA of the CDR3: TGTGCCAGCAGTAGATGGGACAATCCCAATGAGCAGTTCTTC.

The V and J genes are TRBV4-3 and TRBJ2-5; D is unclear. The CDR3 spans 17 residues. Germline CDR1 and CDR2: LGHNA and YSLEER. The germline V and J ends were trimmed by 0 bases and 1 base, with 15 bases remaining between them. CDR3 nucleotide sequence: TGCGCCAGCAGCCAAGATCGAGAGGTCAAATTCCAAGAGACCCAGTACTTC. Encoded protein: CASSQDREVKFQETQYF.

This chain uses TRBV7-2 with TRBJ2-5, with 7 bases that match TRBD2. The CDR3 is 19 amino acids. CDR1 SGHTA and CDR2 FQGNSA come from the germline V gene. Unmatched junction bases numbered 16, after V lost 1 base and J lost 2 bases. The CDR3 is CASSLVHQEPSGSQETQYF. The CDR3 DNA follows: TGTGCCAGCAGCTTAGTTCACCAGGAACCTAGCGGTTCTCAAGAGACCCAGTACTTC.

The chain recombines TRBV27 with TRBJ2-3, with a weak D call TRBD1 (5 bases). This CDR3 comprises 14 residues. Per germline, CDR1 MNHEY and CDR2 SMNVEV (reference sequence). Trimming removed 8 bases at V and 0 bases at J, with 12 bases between. The DNA for the CDR3 is TGTGCCAGCGGGTTTCAGGGTAGCACAGATACGCAGTATTTT. Its protein is CASGFQGSTDTQYF.

This chain joins TRBV30 and TRBJ1-2; D gene uncertain. Germline V gives CDR1 GTSNPN, CDR2 SVGIG (reference sequence). The V end lost 3 bases, the J end lost 8 bases, and 16 bases lay between the germline ends. The CDR3 length is 13 residues. As DNA, the CDR3 is TGTGCCTGGAGATATAACAGCGTCGACGGCTACACCTTC. Translating gives CAWRYNSVDGYTF.

The J gene is TRBJ1-2, the V gene TRBV14; possible D gene TRBD1, 6 bases. Germline V CDR1 and CDR2: SGHDN, FVKESK. This CDR3 region has 15 residues. V was trimmed by 5 bases and J by 2 bases, leaving 15 bases between them. The CDR3 nucleotides are TGTGCCAGCAGCTCGACCACAGGGACAAACTATGGCTACACCTTC. Translating it yields CASSSTTGTNYGYTF.

The V call is TRBV21-1, the J call TRBJ2-3. TRBV21-1 is annotated as a pseudogene. The CDR3 consists of 17 residues. The CDR3 region is CASGRHYGGKPTDTQYF. CDR3 coding DNA: TGTGCCAGCGGACGACACTATGGGGGAAAACCCACAGATACGCAGTATTTT.

The chain carries TRBV5-4 and TRBJ1-2; D gene unclear. CDR3 length: 13 residues. V shed 6 bases and J shed 6 bases, with 15 bases lying between them. The germline CDR1 and CDR2 sequences are SGHNT and YYREEE (reference sequence). Written as DNA, the CDR3 is TGTGCCAGCACCCCGGAGGGCCCTCATGGCTACACCTTC. This translates into CASTPEGPHGYTF.